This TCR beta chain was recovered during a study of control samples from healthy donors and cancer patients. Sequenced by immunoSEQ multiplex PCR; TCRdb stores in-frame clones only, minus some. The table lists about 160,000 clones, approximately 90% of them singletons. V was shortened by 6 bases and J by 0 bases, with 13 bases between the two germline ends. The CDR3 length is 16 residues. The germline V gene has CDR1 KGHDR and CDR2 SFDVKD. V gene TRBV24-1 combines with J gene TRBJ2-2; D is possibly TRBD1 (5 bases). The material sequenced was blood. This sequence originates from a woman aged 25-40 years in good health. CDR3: CATSFMDTANTGELFF. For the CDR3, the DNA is TGTGCCACCAGTTTTATGGACACCGCGAACACCGGGGAGCTGTTTTTT.